The T cell receptor beta chain under discussion was sequenced for a study of blood T cell repertoires in COVID-19. Whole-study context: Samples representing acute and convalescent COVID-19 were sourced from the United States, Italy and Spain.

The CDR3 is 14 amino acids. Trimming cost V 4 bases and J 5 bases, with 11 bases left between them. The germline V gene has CDR1 SGHNT and CDR2 YENEEA. Clinical history reported by participants formed the basis on which cohorts were assigned. Profiled with immunoSEQ multiplex PCR; TCRdb holds only in-frame clones, not every one. This table has fewer than 400,000 clones, roughly 90% appearing once. This TCR derives from a man in his 60s who had recovered from COVID-19. The sample was PBMCs or T cells enriched from blood (not recorded which). The genes are TRBV11-3 and TRBJ2-2, with D maybe TRBD1 (6 bases). CDR3 sequence reads: CASSSDRLTGELFF. In DNA, the CDR3 is TGTGCCAGCAGCTCGGACAGACTTACCGGGGAGCTGTTTTTT. Full variable domain (missing parts from reference TRBV11-3 and TRBJ2-2): EAGVVQSPRYKIIEKKQPVAFWCNPISGHNTLYWYLQNLGQGPELLIRYENEEAVDDSQLPKDRFSAERLKGVDSTLKIQPAELGDSAVYLCASSSDRLTGELFFGEGSRLTVL.